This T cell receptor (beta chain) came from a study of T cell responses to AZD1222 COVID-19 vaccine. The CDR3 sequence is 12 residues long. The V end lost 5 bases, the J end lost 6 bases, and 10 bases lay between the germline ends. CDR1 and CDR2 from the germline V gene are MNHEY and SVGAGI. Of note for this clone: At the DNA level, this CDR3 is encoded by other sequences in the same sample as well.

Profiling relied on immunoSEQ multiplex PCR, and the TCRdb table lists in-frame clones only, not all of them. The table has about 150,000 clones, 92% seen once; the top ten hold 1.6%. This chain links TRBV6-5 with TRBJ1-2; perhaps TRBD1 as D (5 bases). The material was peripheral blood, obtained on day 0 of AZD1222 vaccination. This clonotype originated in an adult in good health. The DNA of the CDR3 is TGTGCCAGCAGTAGGCAGGGAGATGGCTACACCTTC. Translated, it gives CASSRQGDGYTF.